Following are 27 T cell receptor beta chains from one sample sequenced in a study of OX40 agonist ivuxolimab in advanced cancers. Clones were sequenced by immunoSEQ multiplex PCR, and TCRdb holds only the in-frame ones, with some missing. This table has about 95,000 clones, roughly 91% appearing once. The sample consisted of CD4+ or CD8+ T cells sorted from blood, taken in a trial of the OX40 agonist ivuxolimab. The receptors come from an adult with an advanced solid tumor such as melanoma, head and neck, liver or kidney cancer.

The chain carries TRBV6-5 and TRBJ2-5; TRBD1 matches 8 bases. Germline V CDR1 and CDR2: MNHEY, SVGAGI. The CDR3 totals 15 residues. The V and J ends lost 6 bases and 5 bases, in that order; junction bases with no gene match: 11. The CDR3 DNA is TGTGCCAGCAGATCAGGAGGACAGGGTAGGGAGACCCAGTACTTC. Its protein is CASRSGGQGRETQYF.

The chain recombines TRBV7-6 with TRBJ2-7; 7 nucleotides align to TRBD1. The CDR3 extends over 17 amino acids. The germline V gene has CDR1 SGHVS and CDR2 FNYEAQ. With 5 bases clipped from V and 7 bases from J, the junction kept 20 bases outside the gene matches. CDR3 in amino acids: CASSPTGDPSGWREQYF. The CDR3 DNA reads TGTGCCAGCAGCCCCACAGGGGACCCATCGGGATGGCGAGAGCAGTACTTC.

V is TRBV30 and J is TRBJ1-2; a possible D gene is TRBD1 (6 bases). Germline assignment: CDR1 GTSNPN and CDR2 SVGIG (reference sequence). V lost 1 base, J lost 4 bases, and 10 bases lay in between. The CDR3 length is 13 residues. The CDR3 is CAWSERGIYGYTF. The CDR3 DNA reads TGTGCCTGGAGTGAAAGGGGGATCTATGGCTACACCTTC.

CDR3 in amino acids: CASSFGRDPSYNEQFF. As DNA, the CDR3 is TGCGCCAGCAGCTTTGGCCGGGACCCCTCCTACAATGAGCAGTTCTTC. This sequence joins TRBV4-1 and TRBJ2-1; D is possibly TRBD1 or TRBD2 (5 bases each). Germline values: CDR1 MGHRA, CDR2 YSYEKL. V lost 5 bases and J 0 bases, leaving 14 bases between the germline ends. There are 16 residues in the CDR3.

The chain employs TRBV6-1 and TRBJ2-3; 12 positions match TRBD2. CDR1 and CDR2 (germline): MNHNS, SASEGT. The V segment lost 8 bases and the J segment 9 bases; nucleotides outside the gene matches: 6. The CDR3 runs 13 residues. Written as DNA, the CDR3 is TGTGCCAGCTCAGCCGGGACTAGCGGGACGCAGTATTTT. It translates to CASSAGTSGTQYF.

The rearrangement joins TRBV7-2 to TRBJ2-7; the match to TRBD2 covers 7 bases. The CDR3 extends over 13 amino acids. The V segment lost 3 bases and the J segment 6 bases; nucleotides outside the gene matches: 5. Germline V gene data show CDR1 as SGHTA and CDR2 as FQGNSA. As DNA, the CDR3 is TGTGCCAGCAGCTTCGGCGGGAGTGGCGAGCAGTACTTC. Translating gives CASSFGGSGEQYF.

The rearrangement uses TRBV28 and TRBJ2-3, with 11 bases that match TRBD1. CDR1 and CDR2 from the germline V gene are MDHEN and SYDVKM. Trimming removed 3 bases from V and 7 bases from J; junction bases left unmatched: 9. The CDR3 loop spans 16 amino acids. The DNA for the CDR3 is TGTGCCAGCAGTTTTAGGAGGACAGGGGGCTTGAATACGCAGTATTTT. As protein: CASSFRRTGGLNTQYF.

The chain uses TRBV2 and TRBJ2-1; 9 positions match TRBD2. This CDR3 comprises 15 residues. Germline V gene lookup returns CDR1 SNHLY and CDR2 FYNNEI. The J segment lost 7 bases and the V segment lost 4 bases, leaving 8 bases of the junction unmatched. The CDR3 DNA reads TGTGCCAGCAGTGCCGGTAGCGGGAGCATAAATGAGCAGTTCTTC. As protein: CASSAGSGSINEQFF.

This clone showed up just once. V usage is TRBV15 and J usage is TRBJ2-7; D perhaps matches TRBD1 (6 bases). There are 14 residues in the CDR3. V lost 8 bases, J lost 6 bases, and 20 bases lay in between. Per the germline V gene, CDR1 is LNHNV and CDR2 is YYDKDF (reference sequence). The CDR3 here is CATARGGPSAEQYF. CDR3 sequence (DNA): TGTGCCACCGCGAGAGGGGGTCCTTCGGCCGAGCAGTACTTC.

DNA of the CDR3: TGCGCCAGCAGCCTTAGGACAGTCCGAACTGGAAACACCATATATTTT. Its protein product is CASSLRTVRTGNTIYF. The chain is built from TRBV4-1 and TRBJ1-3; D possibly corresponds to TRBD1 (6 bases). Trimming removed 4 bases at V and 2 bases at J, with 15 bases between. This CDR3 region has 16 residues. Germline assignment: CDR1 MGHRA and CDR2 YSYEKL.

This clone appeared once. The V gene is TRBV28, the J gene TRBJ1-2; D is possibly TRBD1 (6 bases). CDR1 is MDHEN, CDR2 SYDVKM, per germline. V was trimmed by 9 bases and J by 3 bases, leaving 17 bases between them. The CDR3 is made up of 14 amino acids. CDR3 coding DNA: TGTGCCAGTTGTTGGGGGGCGCTGGACTATGGCTACACCTTC. Its translation is CASCWGALDYGYTF.

This clone was recorded only once. The chain uses TRBV4-2 and TRBJ2-1; 7 bases align to TRBD2. Trimming at V came to 0 bases and at J to 5 bases, leaving 7 bases not matched to a gene. Germline V gene sequence: CDR1 LGHNA, CDR2 YNFKEQ. This CDR3 has 16 residues. CDR3 sequence: CASSQEGLAVDNEQFF. The DNA of the CDR3 is TGTGCCAGCAGCCAAGAAGGGCTAGCGGTTGACAATGAGCAGTTCTTC.

The chain couples TRBV4-1 to TRBJ2-1, with D possibly being TRBD1 (5 bases). The CDR3 is 16 residues long. The V and J ends lost 1 base and 7 bases respectively, with 17 bases between them. CDR1 and CDR2 from the germline V gene are MGHRA and YSYEKL. CDR3: CASSQVTRTPGNEQFF. The CDR3 bases are TGCGCCAGCAGCCAAGTAACCCGGACCCCAGGGAATGAGCAGTTCTTC.

This chain links TRBV19 with TRBJ2-7; no clear D gene. The V gene lost 6 bases and the J gene lost 5 bases, with 14 bases spanning the gap. The length of the CDR3 is 13 residues. Germline-derived CDR1 and CDR2 are LNHDA and SQIVND (reference sequence). CDR3: CASSPRPRDEQYF. DNA for the CDR3: TGTGCCAGTAGCCCCCGCCCTCGGGACGAGCAGTACTTC.

The chain uses TRBV19 and TRBJ1-3, with no clear D. CDR1 and CDR2 (germline): LNHDA, SQIVND (reference sequence). Deletions cut 4 bases from V and 0 bases from J, with 19 bases between. The CDR3 covers 18 residues. The CDR3 DNA reads as TGTGCCAGTAGTACGACGGGAGTACCGATTCGCTCTGGAAACACCATATATTTT. Protein: CASSTTGVPIRSGNTIYF. Drawing the rest from reference TRBV19 and TRBJ1-3, the complete variable domain is DGGITQSPKYLFRKEGQNVTLSCEQNLNHDAMYWYRQDPGQGLRLIYYSQIVNDFQKGDIAEGYSVSREKKESFPLTVTSAQKNPTAFYLCASSTTGVPIRSGNTIYFGEGSWLTVV.

This clone was counted once. The CDR3 is CASSHGLAGYNEQFF. CDR3 DNA sequence: TGTGCCAGCAGCCATGGACTAGCGGGGTACAATGAGCAGTTCTTC. This rearrangement joins TRBV7-2 to TRBJ2-1; 12 nucleotides agree with TRBD2. Trimming at V came to 5 bases and at J to 4 bases, leaving 3 bases not matched to a gene. The CDR3 loop spans 15 amino acids. Germline loops: CDR1 SGHTA, CDR2 FQGNSA. Using reference TRBV7-2 and TRBJ2-1 for the parts outside the CDR3, the full variable domain is GAGVSQSPSNKVTEKGKDVELRCDPISGHTALYWYRQSLGQGLEFLIYFQGNSAPDKSGLPSDRFSAERTGGSVSTLTIQRTQQEDSAVYLCASSHGLAGYNEQFFGPGTRLTVL.

This chain links TRBV2 with TRBJ2-3; the match to TRBD1 covers 8 bases. Trimming cost V 6 bases and J 2 bases; bases outside gene matches: 7. This CDR3 comprises 15 residues. From germline, CDR1 is SNHLY and CDR2 FYNNEI. For the CDR3, the DNA is TGTGCCAGCAGCCGGACAGGGCTTTCCACAGATACGCAGTATTTT. As protein: CASSRTGLSTDTQYF.

The CDR3 DNA reads TGTGCCAGCTTGGGGGGGGGCAATACTGAAGCTTTCTTT. It encodes CASLGGGNTEAFF. V gene TRBV28 combines with J gene TRBJ1-1, with D tentatively TRBD1 (6 bases). Germline CDR1 reads MDHEN; CDR2 reads SYDVKM. V shed 8 bases and J shed 5 bases, with 15 bases lying between them. The CDR3 length is 13 residues.

The chain employs TRBV7-9 and TRBJ1-3, with a possible D match to TRBD1 (5 bases). The CDR3 loop spans 12 amino acids. Trimming stripped 4 bases from V and 8 bases from J, with 9 bases between. Germline loops: CDR1 SEHNR, CDR2 FQNEAQ (reference sequence). CDR3 in DNA: TGTGCCAGCAGCTCCGACAGTTACACCATATATTTT. It codes for CASSSDSYTIYF.

J is TRBJ1-5 and V is TRBV10-3, with unresolved D. Germline V CDR1 and CDR2: ENHRY, SYGVKD. V was clipped by 10 bases and J by 5 bases, with 18 bases between them. This CDR3 spans 14 amino acids. CDR3 residues: CANPIGHGDQPQHF. For the CDR3, the DNA is TGTGCCAACCCGATCGGGCATGGCGATCAGCCCCAGCATTTT.

The genes are TRBV7-2 and TRBJ2-3; 8 bases line up with TRBD1. With V trimmed by 3 bases and J by 0 bases, 5 bases remained unmatched. The CDR3 contains 16 residues. CDR1 and CDR2 (germline): SGHTA, FQGNSA. The CDR3 is CASSFPRGPSTDTQYF. As DNA, the CDR3 is TGTGCCAGCAGCTTCCCCAGGGGGCCTAGCACAGATACGCAGTATTTT.

The chain recombines TRBV5-1 with TRBJ2-5, with D possibly called TRBD1 or TRBD2 (5 bases each). Germline V gene lookup returns CDR1 SGHRS and CDR2 YFSETQ. The CDR3 has 15 residues. With 4 bases removed from V and 2 bases from J, the gap between germline ends came to 15 bases. The CDR3 nucleotides are TGCGCCAGCAGCACCGGACACAGCGGACAAGAGACCCAGTACTTC. Its translation: CASSTGHSGQETQYF.

This clone was detected only once. The rearrangement uses TRBV28 and TRBJ2-2; unclear D gene. The V end was cut by 5 bases, the J end by 1 base, with 14 bases between. Germline V gene sequence: CDR1 MDHEN, CDR2 SYDVKM. This CDR3 has 16 amino acids. CDR3 nucleotide sequence: TGTGCCAGCAGTCCCCCCCTGGTGCTGAACACCGGGGAGCTGTTTTTT. This translates into CASSPPLVLNTGELFF.

The chain recombines TRBV9 with TRBJ2-1; TRBD1 matches at 10 bases. CDR1 SGDLS and CDR2 YYNGEE come from the germline V gene. The CDR3 is 17 amino acids. V was pared by 0 bases and J by 4 bases, with 7 bases of the junction left unmatched. Written as DNA, the CDR3 is TGTGCCAGCAGCGTAGACCTGGGGGACAGGGGATACAATGAGCAGTTCTTC. The encoded protein is CASSVDLGDRGYNEQFF.

The chain recombines TRBV28 with TRBJ2-7, with D hard to call. This CDR3 spans 14 amino acids. Germline V gene sequence: CDR1 MDHEN, CDR2 SYDVKM. Trimming took off 9 bases at V and 5 bases at J, with 20 bases between the two ends. The CDR3 DNA is TGTGCCAGGATAGGAACACATTATTCCAACGAGCAGTACTTC. This sequence encodes CARIGTHYSNEQYF.

This clone was seen just once. The chain links TRBV28 to TRBJ2-2; D may correspond to TRBD1 or TRBD2 (6 bases each). The CDR3 contains 15 residues. CDR1 and CDR2 (germline): MDHEN, SYDVKM. Trimming removed 6 bases at V and 5 bases at J, with 16 bases between. The CDR3 protein is CASSKGGSGTGELFF. The CDR3 nucleotides are TGTGCCAGCAGCAAGGGGGGATCCGGGACCGGGGAGCTGTTTTTT. Looking up the rest from reference TRBV28 and TRBJ2-2 gives the full variable domain: DVKVTQSSRYLVKRTGEKVFLECVQDMDHENMFWYRQDPGLGLRLIYFSYDVKMKEKGDIPEGYSVSREKKERFSLILESASTNQTSMYLCASSKGGSGTGELFFGEGSRLTVL.

The chain is built from TRBV7-9 and TRBJ2-7, with D possibly matching TRBD1 (6 bases). Germline V gene data show CDR1 as SEHNR and CDR2 as FQNEAQ (reference sequence). Between the trimmed V and J ends, which lost 7 bases and 4 bases, there was a span of 20 bases. This CDR3 has 15 residues. The CDR3 loop reads CASKGVEGDVYEQYF. CDR3 DNA: TGTGCCAGCAAGGGGGTGGAAGGGGACGTTTACGAGCAGTACTTC.